One and the same sample provided the 14 T cell receptor beta chains below, sequenced in a study of shared clonotypes between healthy human individuals. CD8 cells classed as naive were CD45RO-negative and positively selected for CCR7, excluding terminally differentiated effector memory CD45RA+ cells. Assay used: immunoSEQ multiplex PCR; TCRdb lists only in-frame clones, some missing. In the table there are around 700,000 clones, 90% to 95% of which are singletons. Sequencing was carried out using naive CD8+ T cells sorted from blood. The receptors shown here come from a man aged 25-45 years in good health.

This chain links TRBV27 with TRBJ2-2; 8 bases align to TRBD2. The CDR3 runs 15 residues. Germline-derived CDR1 and CDR2 are MNHEY and SMNVEV (reference sequence). The trim removed 6 bases at V and 1 base at J, leaving 4 bases unmatched. In nucleotides, the CDR3 is TGTGCCAGCAGCGCGACTAGCGTGAACACCGGGGAGCTGTTTTTT. Protein sequence: CASSATSVNTGELFF.

This clone has only one observation. The gene calls are TRBV6-6 and TRBJ2-3; 16 bases agree with TRBD2. The CDR3 sequence is 15 residues long. V trimming: 7 bases; J trimming: 5 bases; junction bases outside the gene matches: 3. Germline CDR1 is MNHNY and CDR2 is SVGAGI (reference sequence). This CDR3 reads CASIGTSGRVDTQYF. The CDR3 DNA reads as TGTGCCAGCATTGGGACTAGCGGGAGGGTAGATACGCAGTATTTT.

The chain joins TRBV27 to TRBJ2-7; D is uncertain. The CDR3 loop spans 17 amino acids. Germline V lookup: CDR1 MNHEY, CDR2 SMNVEV (reference sequence). V lost 0 bases and J 7 bases, leaving 22 bases between the germline ends. CDR3 in amino acids: CASSLSTPISAAWEQYF. The CDR3 DNA sequence: TGTGCCAGCAGTTTATCTACCCCGATTTCTGCGGCTTGGGAGCAGTACTTC.

For the CDR3, the DNA is TGTGCCAGCAGCTTAGCCGGAGGGACACTGAACACTGAAGCTTTCTTT. This encodes CASSLAGGTLNTEAFF. V and J are TRBV11-2 and TRBJ1-1; D possibly corresponds to TRBD1 (6 bases). Germline V CDR1 and CDR2: SGHAT, FQNNGV. CDR3 size: 16 residues. V was shortened by 1 base and J by 0 bases, with 12 bases between the two germline ends. Full variable domain (remainder filled in from reference TRBV11-2 and TRBJ1-1): EAGVAQSPRYKIIEKRQSVAFWCNPISGHATLYWYQQILGQGPKLLIQFQNNGVVDDSQLPKDRFSAERLKGVDSTLKIQPAKLEDSAVYLCASSLAGGTLNTEAFFGQGTRLTVV.

The chain carries TRBV14 and TRBJ2-2; 12 bases agree with TRBD2. Germline V gene lookup returns CDR1 SGHDN and CDR2 FVKESK. The CDR3 has 16 residues. Losses at the gene ends were 4 bases for V and 7 bases for J; bases not matched to a gene: 7. CDR3 protein: CASSPSGRASDGELFF. In DNA form, the CDR3 reads TGTGCCAGCAGCCCTAGCGGGAGGGCTTCAGACGGGGAGCTGTTTTTT.

This sequence joins TRBV6-5 and TRBJ1-2, with D unresolved. The CDR3 totals 13 residues. The germline gives CDR1 MNHEY, CDR2 SVGAGI. With 2 bases removed from V and 7 bases from J, the gap between germline ends came to 11 bases. CDR3 sequence reads: CASSYTEGSGYTF. The CDR3 DNA reads TGTGCCAGCAGTTACACAGAGGGAAGTGGCTACACCTTC.

The chain carries TRBV7-9 and TRBJ2-1, with D unresolved. With 4 bases removed from V and 4 bases from J, the gap between germline ends came to 5 bases. Germline CDR1 and CDR2: SEHNR and FQNEAQ (reference sequence). The CDR3 covers 12 residues. CDR3 in DNA: TGTGCCAGCAGCTCCCAATACAATGAGCAGTTCTTC. Its translation is CASSSQYNEQFF.

The chain links TRBV6-5 to TRBJ1-1, with 7 bases that match TRBD1. Per the germline V gene, CDR1 is MNHEY and CDR2 is SVGAGI. V lost 4 bases and J lost 5; bases outside the gene matches: 10. The CDR3 totals 15 residues. The CDR3 nucleotides are TGTGCCAGCAGTTCGCCTCAGGGGGATTGGACTGAAGCTTTCTTT. Amino acid sequence: CASSSPQGDWTEAFF.

This sequence joins TRBV5-5 and TRBJ1-4, with 11 bases fitting TRBD1. Germline V lookup: CDR1 SGHKS, CDR2 YYEKEE (reference sequence). This CDR3 comprises 15 residues. The junction had 6 bases not matched to a gene; V was cut back by 4 bases and J by 7 bases. The CDR3 nucleotides read TGTGCCAGCAGCGGGGGACAGGGGGTTCTTGAAAAACTGTTTTTT. Translation: CASSGGQGVLEKLFF. Filled out from reference TRBV5-5 and TRBJ1-4, the complete variable domain reads DAGVTQSPTHLIKTRGQQVTLRCSPISGHKSVSWYQQVLGQGPQFIFQYYEKEERGRGNFPDRFSARQFPNYSSELNVNALLLGDSALYLCASSGGQGVLEKLFFGSGTQLSVL.

The table lists this clone with many counts. The J gene is TRBJ1-2, the V gene TRBV15; 11 bases fit TRBD1. CDR3 size: 16 residues. Germline loops: CDR1 LNHNV, CDR2 YYDKDF (reference sequence). The trim removed 8 bases at V and 4 bases at J, leaving 12 bases unmatched. CDR3 coding DNA: TGTGCCACCGCCCCGGACAGGGGGCTTTACGGCTATGGCTACACCTTC. Protein: CATAPDRGLYGYGYTF.

The V and J genes are TRBV28 and TRBJ2-3; D remains unclear. This CDR3 is built from 15 residues. Germline V CDR1 and CDR2: MDHEN, SYDVKM. The V end lost 2 bases, the J end lost 1 base, and 10 bases lay between the germline ends. CDR3 protein: CASSLDLGGTDTQYF. The CDR3 DNA reads as TGTGCCAGCAGTTTAGATCTTGGGGGCACAGATACGCAGTATTTT. Drawing the rest from reference TRBV28 and TRBJ2-3, the complete variable domain is DVKVTQSSRYLVKRTGEKVFLECVQDMDHENMFWYRQDPGLGLRLIYFSYDVKMKEKGDIPEGYSVSREKKERFSLILESASTNQTSMYLCASSLDLGGTDTQYFGPGTRLTVL.

The chain carries TRBV10-3 and TRBJ2-7; D possibly uses TRBD1 or TRBD2 (5 bases each). The CDR3 is 14 residues long. Germline CDR1 reads ENHRY; CDR2 reads SYGVKD. V was trimmed by 8 bases and J by 2 bases, leaving 16 bases between them. The chain's CDR3 is CAIGPRDAAYEQYF. The CDR3, as DNA: TGTGCCATCGGGCCCCGGGACGCAGCCTACGAGCAGTACTTC.

The CDR3 sequence: CASSPNEGGAGEQYF. The CDR3 DNA reads TGTGCCAGCAGTCCTAACGAGGGGGGCGCTGGGGAGCAGTACTTC. This chain links TRBV11-1 with TRBJ2-7; D is perhaps TRBD1 or TRBD2 (6 bases each). This CDR3 has 15 amino acids. CDR1 is SGHAT and CDR2 is FQDESV in the germline V gene (reference sequence). Trimming took off 6 bases at V and 7 bases at J, with 22 bases between the two ends. The variable domain in full, with the rest retrieved from reference TRBV11-1 and TRBJ2-7, is EAEVAQSPRYKITEKSQAVAFWCDPISGHATLYWYRQILGQGPELLVQFQDESVVDDSQLPKDRFSAERLKGVDSTLKIQPAELGDSAMYLCASSPNEGGAGEQYFGPGTRLTVT.

V is TRBV30 and J is TRBJ1-2; D call uncertain. Trimming removed 0 bases at V and 10 bases at J, with 9 bases between. The CDR3 is 11 amino acids. CDR1 and CDR2 from the germline V gene are GTSNPN and SVGIG (reference sequence). The CDR3 protein is CAWSVWVSYTF. Written as DNA, the CDR3 is TGTGCCTGGAGTGTATGGGTCTCCTACACCTTC.